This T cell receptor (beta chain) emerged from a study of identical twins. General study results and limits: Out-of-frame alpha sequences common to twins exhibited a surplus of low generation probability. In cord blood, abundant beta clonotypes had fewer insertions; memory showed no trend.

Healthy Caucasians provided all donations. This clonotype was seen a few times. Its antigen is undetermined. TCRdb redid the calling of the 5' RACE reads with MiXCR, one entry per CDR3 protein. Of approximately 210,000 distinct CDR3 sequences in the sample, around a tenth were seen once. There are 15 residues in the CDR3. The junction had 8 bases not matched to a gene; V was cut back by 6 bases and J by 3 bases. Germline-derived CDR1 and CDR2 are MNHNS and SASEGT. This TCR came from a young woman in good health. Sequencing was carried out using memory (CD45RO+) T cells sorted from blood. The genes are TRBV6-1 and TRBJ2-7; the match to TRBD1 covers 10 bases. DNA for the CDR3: TGTGCCAGCAGAACGGGGGACAGGGGTTTCTACGAGCAGTACTTC. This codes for CASRTGDRGFYEQYF.